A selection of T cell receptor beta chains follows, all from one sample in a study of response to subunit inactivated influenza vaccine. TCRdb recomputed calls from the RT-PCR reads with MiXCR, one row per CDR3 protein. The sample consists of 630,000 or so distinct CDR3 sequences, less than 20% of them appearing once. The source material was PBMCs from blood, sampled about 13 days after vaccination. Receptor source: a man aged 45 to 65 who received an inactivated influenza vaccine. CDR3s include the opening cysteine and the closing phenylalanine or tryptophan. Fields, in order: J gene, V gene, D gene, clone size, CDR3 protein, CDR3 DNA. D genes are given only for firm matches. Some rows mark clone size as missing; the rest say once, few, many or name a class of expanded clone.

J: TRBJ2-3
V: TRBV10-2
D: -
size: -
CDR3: CASRDVMGADTQYF
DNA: TGCGCCAGCAGGGACGTAATGGGGGCAGATACGCAGTATTTT

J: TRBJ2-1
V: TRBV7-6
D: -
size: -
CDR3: CASSLGRGGVEQFF
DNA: TGTGCCAGCAGCTTAGGGCGGGGTGGTGTGGAGCAGTTCTTC

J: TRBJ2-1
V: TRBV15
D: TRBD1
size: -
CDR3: CATSRDDRGGAEQFF
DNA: TGTGCCACCAGCAGAGACGACAGGGGAGGTGCTGAGCAGTTCTTC

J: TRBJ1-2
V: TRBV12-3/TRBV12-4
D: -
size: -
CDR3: CASSSRIRRYGYTF
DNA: TGTGCCAGCAGTTCGAGGATACGGCGGTATGGCTACACCTTC

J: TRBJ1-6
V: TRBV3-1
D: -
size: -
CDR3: CASSQDLSGLTPLHF
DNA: TGTGCCAGCAGCCAAGACCTGTCTGGGCTGACACCCCTCCACTTT

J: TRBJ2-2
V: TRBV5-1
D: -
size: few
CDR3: CASSLLQDTGELFF
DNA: TGCGCCAGCAGCTTATTACAAGACACCGGGGAGCTGTTTTTT

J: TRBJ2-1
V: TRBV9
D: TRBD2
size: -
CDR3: CASSVGGLAGTYNEQFF
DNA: TGTGCCAGCAGCGTAGGGGGACTAGCGGGTACCTACAATGAGCAGTTCTTC

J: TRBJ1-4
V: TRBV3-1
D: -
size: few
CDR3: CASSQDRAGATNEKLFF
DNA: TGTGCCAGCAGCCAAGATCGTGCGGGCGCAACTAATGAAAAACTGTTTTTT

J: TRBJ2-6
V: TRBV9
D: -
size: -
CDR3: CASSGGTIPGANVLTF
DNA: TGTGCCAGCAGCGGTGGGACAATCCCTGGGGCCAACGTCCTGACTTTC

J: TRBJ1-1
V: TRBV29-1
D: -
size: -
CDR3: CSARTVNTEAFF
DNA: TGCAGCGCCCGGACAGTAAACACTGAAGCTTTCTTT

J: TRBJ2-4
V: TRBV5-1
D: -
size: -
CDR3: CASSLDWAQTSKNIQYF
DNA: TGCGCCAGCAGCTTGGACTGGGCTCAGACGTCCAAAAACATTCAGTACTTC

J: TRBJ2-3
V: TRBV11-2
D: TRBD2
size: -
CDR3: CASSLPSGSPPDTQYF
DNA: TGTGCCAGCAGCTTACCTAGCGGGAGCCCTCCAGATACGCAGTATTTT

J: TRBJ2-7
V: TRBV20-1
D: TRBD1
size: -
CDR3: CSAWVDRKQYF
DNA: TGCAGTGCTTGGGTGGACAGGAAGCAGTACTTC

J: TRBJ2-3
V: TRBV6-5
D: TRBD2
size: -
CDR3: CASSYSNLAGGLDTQYF
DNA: TGTGCCAGCAGTTACTCGAATCTAGCGGGGGGATTAGATACGCAGTATTTT

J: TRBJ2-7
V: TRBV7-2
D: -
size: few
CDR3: CASSLAEGPHYEQYF
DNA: TGTGCCAGCAGCTTAGCGGAGGGACCGCACTACGAGCAGTACTTC

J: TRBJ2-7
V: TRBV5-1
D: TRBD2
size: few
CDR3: CASSRSGGTYEQYF
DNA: TGCGCCAGCAGCCGTAGCGGGGGTACCTACGAGCAGTACTTC

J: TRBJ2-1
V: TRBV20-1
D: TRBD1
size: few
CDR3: CSAKRTGGSHEQFF
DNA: TGCAGTGCTAAGAGGACAGGGGGTTCCCATGAGCAGTTCTTC

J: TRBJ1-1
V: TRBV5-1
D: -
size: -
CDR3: CASSRGHNRDTEAFF
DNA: TGCGCCAGCAGTCGTGGTCATAACAGGGACACTGAAGCTTTCTTT

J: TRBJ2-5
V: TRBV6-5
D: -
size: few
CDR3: CASSYGVRGTETQYF
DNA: TGTGCCAGCAGTTACGGGGTCAGGGGTACGGAGACCCAGTACTTC

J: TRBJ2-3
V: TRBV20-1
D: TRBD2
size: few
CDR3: CSALNLAGVRTDTQYF
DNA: TGCAGTGCTCTCAATCTGGCGGGAGTGAGGACAGATACGCAGTATTTT

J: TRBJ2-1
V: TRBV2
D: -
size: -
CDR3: CASSAPSYNEQFF
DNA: TGTGCCAGCAGTGCTCCTTCCTACAATGAGCAGTTCTTC

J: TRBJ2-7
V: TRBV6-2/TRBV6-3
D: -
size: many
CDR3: CASSRSSYEQYF
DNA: TGTGCCAGCAGCCGGAGCTCCTACGAGCAGTACTTC

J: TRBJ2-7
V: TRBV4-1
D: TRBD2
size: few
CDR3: CASSQPSGRRPYEQYF
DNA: TGCGCCAGCAGCCAGCCTAGCGGGAGGCGCCCCTACGAGCAGTACTTC

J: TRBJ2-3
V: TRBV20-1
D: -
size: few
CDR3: CSAVQGADTQYF
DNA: TGCAGTGCAGTACAGGGAGCAGATACGCAGTATTTT

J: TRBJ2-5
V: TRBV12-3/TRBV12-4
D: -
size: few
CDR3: CASSERDGRTQYF
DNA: TGTGCCAGCAGTGAAAGGGACGGCCGGACCCAGTACTTC

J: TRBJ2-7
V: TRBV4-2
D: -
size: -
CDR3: CASSSFIGPYEQYF
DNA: TGTGCCAGCAGCTCATTTATCGGACCCTACGAGCAGTACTTC

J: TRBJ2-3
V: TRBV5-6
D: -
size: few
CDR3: CASSFSEVTDTQYF
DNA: TGTGCCAGCAGCTTTTCAGAAGTCACAGATACGCAGTATTTT

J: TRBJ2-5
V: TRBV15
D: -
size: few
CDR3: CATSRASWETQYF
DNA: TGTGCCACCAGCAGAGCCAGCTGGGAGACCCAGTACTTC

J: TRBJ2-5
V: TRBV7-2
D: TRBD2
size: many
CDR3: CASSSSGNQETQYF
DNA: TGTGCCAGCAGCTCAAGCGGGAACCAAGAGACCCAGTACTTC

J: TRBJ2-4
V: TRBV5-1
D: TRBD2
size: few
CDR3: CASSLAAKLAGGDLAKNIQYF
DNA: TGCGCCAGCAGCTTGGCTGCTAAACTAGCGGGGGGCGATCTAGCCAAAAACATTCAGTACTTC

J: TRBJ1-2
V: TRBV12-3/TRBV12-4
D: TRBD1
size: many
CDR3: CASSPYRGGYGYTF
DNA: TGTGCCAGCAGTCCTTACAGGGGTGGCTATGGCTACACCTTC

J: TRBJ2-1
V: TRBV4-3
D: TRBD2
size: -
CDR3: CASSQNSGRWANEQFF
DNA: TGCGCCAGCAGCCAAAATAGCGGGAGGTGGGCCAATGAGCAGTTCTTC

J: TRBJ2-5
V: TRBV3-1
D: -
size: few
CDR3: CASSQGLRGETQYF
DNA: TGTGCCAGCAGCCAAGGTCTCCGAGGGGAGACCCAGTACTTC

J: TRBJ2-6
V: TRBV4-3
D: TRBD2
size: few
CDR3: CASSQGIAGPSGANVLTF
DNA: TGCGCCAGCAGCCAAGGGATAGCGGGGCCCTCTGGGGCCAACGTCCTGACTTTC

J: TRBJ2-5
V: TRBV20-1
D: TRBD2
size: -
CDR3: CSAEGSSGREETQYF
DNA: TGCAGTGCTGAAGGTTCTAGCGGGAGGGAAGAGACCCAGTACTTC

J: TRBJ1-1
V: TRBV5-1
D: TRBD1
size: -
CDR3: CASSLEIRGLDTEAFF
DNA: TGCGCCAGCAGCTTGGAAATTAGGGGGCTGGACACTGAAGCTTTCTTT

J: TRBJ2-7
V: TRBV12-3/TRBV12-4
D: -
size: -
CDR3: CASSPWSSGGGEQYF
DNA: TGTGCCAGCAGCCCCTGGTCGAGTGGGGGCGGCGAGCAGTACTTC